These 31 T cell receptor beta chains were sequenced from one sample in a study of shared clonotypes between healthy human individuals. The protocol was immunoSEQ multiplex PCR, while the TCRdb copy is restricted to in-frame clones and leaves out a portion. The table shows around 1.9 million clones, with 85% to 95% occurring only once. In the naive CD8 group, cells lacked CD45RO and were positively selected for CCR7, so terminally differentiated effector memory CD45RA+ cells were left out. The sample consisted of naive CD8+ T cells from PBMCs. Every receptor here comes from a man between 18 and 35 years old in good health. Some clones in this sample may be carry-over from other donors' samples.

This chain uses TRBV6-1 with TRBJ2-5, with 9 bases matching TRBD1. Losses at the gene ends were 2 bases for V and 2 bases for J; bases not matched to a gene: 3. The CDR3 runs to 15 residues. Germline V gene lookup returns CDR1 MNHNS and CDR2 SASEGT. In DNA, the CDR3 is TGTGCCAGCAGTGAATGGACAGGGGTACAAGAGACCCAGTACTTC. Residues: CASSEWTGVQETQYF.

V usage is TRBV9 and J usage is TRBJ2-7, with no clear D. Germline V gives CDR1 SGDLS, CDR2 YYNGEE. V dropped 0 bases and J dropped 0 bases, with 10 bases sitting between them. There are 15 residues in the CDR3. The CDR3 loop is CASSVGQRSSYEQYF. For the CDR3, the DNA is TGTGCCAGCAGCGTAGGTCAAAGGAGCTCCTACGAGCAGTACTTC.

The chain is built from TRBV10-3 and TRBJ2-2; D is tentatively TRBD1 or TRBD2 (5 bases each). This CDR3 has 16 amino acids. Per germline, CDR1 ENHRY and CDR2 SYGVKD. The V end was cut by 3 bases, the J end by 2 bases, with 13 bases between. CDR3 protein: CAISDRDGRNTGELFF. The CDR3 bases are TGTGCCATCAGTGACCGGGACGGCCGTAACACCGGGGAGCTGTTTTTT.

With respect to this clone: Other DNA sequences within the sample encode an identical CDR3. The gene calls are TRBV7-9 and TRBJ2-7; D gene ambiguous. The ends were cut back, 5 bases at V and 2 bases at J, with 7 bases in the middle. The germline V gene encodes CDR1 SEHNR and CDR2 FQNEAQ (reference sequence). The CDR3 spans 12 residues. The CDR3 spells CASSPGPYEQYF. The CDR3 region has the DNA TGTGCCAGCAGCCCCGGCCCCTACGAGCAGTACTTC. Based on the CDR3 plus reference TRBV7-9 and TRBJ2-7, the full variable domain is DTGVSQNPRHKITKRGQNVTFRCDPISEHNRLYWYRQTLGQGPEFLTYFQNEAQLEKSRLLSDRFSAERPKGSFSTLEIQRTEQGDSAMYLCASSPGPYEQYFGPGTRLTVT.

The chain combines TRBV5-6 with TRBJ1-2; D is unclear. In germline, CDR1 is SGHDT, CDR2 YYEEEE. The CDR3 has 12 residues. V lost 0 bases, J lost 8 bases, and 8 bases lay in between. CDR3: CASSLGVRGYTF. CDR3 DNA: TGTGCCAGCAGCTTGGGAGTCCGCGGCTACACCTTC.

The gene calls are TRBV6-4 and TRBJ2-7; a possible D gene is TRBD1 (6 bases). This CDR3 spans 13 amino acids. Germline-derived CDR1 and CDR2 are MRHNA and SNTAGT. Trimming took off 3 bases at V and 7 bases at J, with 13 bases between the two ends. Here the CDR3 reads CASSERGGREQYF. The CDR3 coding sequence is TGTGCCAGCAGTGAGCGAGGGGGACGGGAGCAGTACTTC.

The rearrangement uses TRBV9 and TRBJ2-7, with D tentatively TRBD1 or TRBD2 (6 bases each). V shed 3 bases and J shed 6 bases, with 19 bases lying between them. CDR3 length: 15 residues. Germline lookup yields CDR1 SGDLS and CDR2 YYNGEE. CDR3: CASSAGRRGSGEQYF. In nucleotides, the CDR3 is TGTGCCAGCAGCGCGGGAAGGAGGGGGTCTGGCGAGCAGTACTTC.

The sample holds a few counts of this clone. The chain combines TRBV7-9 with TRBJ2-1; D is unclear. This CDR3 is 12 amino acids long. Germline V gives CDR1 SEHNR, CDR2 FQNEAQ (reference sequence). Trimming pared 3 bases from V and 8 bases from J, leaving 8 bases between. CDR3 region: CASSFIRDEQFF. The DNA for the CDR3 is TGTGCCAGCAGCTTCATCCGCGATGAGCAGTTCTTC.

V usage is TRBV9 and J usage is TRBJ1-1; no firm D call. V was pared by 1 base and J by 8 bases, with 12 bases between. The germline V gene encodes CDR1 SGDLS and CDR2 YYNGEE. The CDR3 has 13 residues. The CDR3 is CASSVLTGTEAFF. CDR3 DNA: TGTGCCAGCAGCGTATTGACGGGTACCGAAGCTTTCTTT.

This chain uses TRBV30 with TRBJ1-2; D is unresolved. The V end was cut by 3 bases, the J end by 3 bases, with 11 bases between. Germline-derived CDR1 and CDR2 are GTSNPN and SVGIG (reference sequence). The CDR3 covers 13 residues. CDR3: CAWRSRGDYGYTF. The CDR3 DNA sequence: TGTGCCTGGAGAAGTCGGGGAGACTATGGCTACACCTTC.

The rearrangement uses TRBV9 and TRBJ2-7; 11 bases match TRBD2. CDR1 is SGDLS, CDR2 YYNGEE, per germline. V was clipped by 4 bases and J by 4 bases; unmatched bases: 16. The CDR3 spans 18 residues. The CDR3 region is CASSPHPGEGLAVYEQYF. Here the CDR3 DNA reads TGTGCCAGCAGCCCACACCCCGGGGAGGGACTAGCGGTTTACGAGCAGTACTTC. Full variable domain (remainder filled in from reference TRBV9 and TRBJ2-7): DSGVTQTPKHLITATGQRVTLRCSPRSGDLSVYWYQQSLDQGLQFLIQYYNGEERAKGNILERFSAQQFPDLHSELNLSSLELGDSALYFCASSPHPGEGLAVYEQYFGPGTRLTVT.

In this sample, this clone turned up once. The chain joins TRBV27 to TRBJ2-1; D call uncertain. The CDR3 contains 13 residues. Trimming took off 5 bases at V and 8 bases at J, with 13 bases between the two ends. Per the germline V gene, CDR1 is MNHEY and CDR2 is SMNVEV (reference sequence). This CDR3 reads CASSPRVAHEQFF. The CDR3 DNA follows: TGTGCCAGCAGTCCTCGGGTAGCCCATGAGCAGTTCTTC.

The rearrangement joins TRBV6-5 to TRBJ1-1; 8 positions agree with TRBD1. CDR1 is MNHEY and CDR2 is SVGAGI in the germline V gene. The CDR3 runs 16 residues. Germline trimming cut 4 bases from V and 3 bases from J; bases unmatched to any gene: 10. Here the CDR3 reads CASSSGQDPGDTEAFF. Written as DNA, the CDR3 is TGTGCCAGCAGTTCGGGACAGGACCCCGGGGACACTGAAGCTTTCTTT.

This clone has just one count. V usage is TRBV2 and J usage is TRBJ1-1; tentative D call: TRBD1 (5 bases). Germline values: CDR1 SNHLY, CDR2 FYNNEI. CDR3 length equals 16 residues. V lost 0 bases to trimming and J lost 3 bases, with 14 bases between them. The CDR3 reads CASSEALRDGHTEAFF. CDR3 nucleotides: TGTGCCAGCAGTGAAGCGCTTCGGGACGGACACACTGAAGCTTTCTTT.

The CDR3, as DNA: TGTGCCAGCAGCCCCCAACAGCGCGGGGACACAGATACGCAGTATTTT. This sequence encodes CASSPQQRGDTDTQYF. The V gene is TRBV27, the J gene TRBJ2-3; possible D gene TRBD2, 6 bases. Trimming took off 6 bases at V and 2 bases at J, with 18 bases between the two ends. Germline CDR1 MNHEY, CDR2 SMNVEV (reference sequence). The CDR3 consists of 16 residues.

The V gene is TRBV25-1, the J gene TRBJ1-2; 7 nucleotides agree with TRBD1. The CDR3 is made up of 16 amino acids. Germline V lookup: CDR1 MGHDK, CDR2 SYGVNS. V dropped 4 bases and J dropped 3; count of bases not matched to a gene: 11. The CDR3 is CASSARTGGEDYGYTF. CDR3 nucleotides: TGTGCCAGCAGTGCAAGGACAGGCGGAGAGGACTATGGCTACACCTTC.

This rearrangement joins TRBV27 to TRBJ1-2; 9 bases agree with TRBD1. This CDR3 is built from 15 residues. J was trimmed by 4 bases and V by 5 bases; bases with no gene match: 8. Germline V lookup: CDR1 MNHEY, CDR2 SMNVEV (reference sequence). The CDR3 coding sequence is TGTGCCAGCAGTGAACAGGGGGCCTGGCCCTATGGCTACACCTTC. Protein: CASSEQGAWPYGYTF.

The V gene is TRBV29-1, the J gene TRBJ2-7; 8 bases are shared with TRBD2. CDR3 length equals 15 residues. After removal of 6 bases from V and 1 base from J, the junction contained 11 bases not matched to a gene. Germline V gives CDR1 SQVTM, CDR2 ANQGSEA. This CDR3 reads CSVAGGSGWSYEQYF. As DNA, the CDR3 is TGCAGCGTGGCGGGAGGCTCCGGTTGGTCCTACGAGCAGTACTTC.

The chain carries TRBV28 and TRBJ1-5; D might be TRBD1 (5 bases). Per germline, CDR1 MDHEN and CDR2 SYDVKM. This CDR3 has 16 residues. Deletions cut 8 bases from V and 3 bases from J, with 20 bases between. The CDR3 sequence: CASREGRTDINQPQHF. CDR3 in DNA: TGTGCCAGCCGTGAAGGAAGGACGGACATCAATCAGCCCCAGCATTTT. Complete variable domain (other parts from reference TRBV28 and TRBJ1-5): DVKVTQSSRYLVKRTGEKVFLECVQDMDHENMFWYRQDPGLGLRLIYFSYDVKMKEKGDIPEGYSVSREKKERFSLILESASTNQTSMYLCASREGRTDINQPQHFGDGTRLSIL.

This chain connects TRBV2 to TRBJ2-7, with TRBD2 matching over 7 bases. CDR1 and CDR2 (germline): SNHLY, FYNNEI. This CDR3 spans 15 amino acids. V trimming: 4 bases; J trimming: 0 bases; junction bases outside the gene matches: 6. The CDR3 here is CASSVGGGSSYEQYF. CDR3 sequence (DNA): TGTGCCAGCAGTGTTGGGGGAGGGAGCTCCTACGAGCAGTACTTC. Full variable domain (rest looked up from reference TRBV2 and TRBJ2-7): EPEVTQTPSHQVTQMGQEVILRCVPISNHLYFYWYRQILGQKVEFLVSFYNNEISEKSEIFDDQFSVERPDGSNFTLKIRSTKLEDSAMYFCASSVGGGSSYEQYFGPGTRLTVT.

This clone was recorded once. The CDR3 nucleotides are TGTGCCAGCTCACCCGGGACAACTAGATACACCGGGGAGCTGTTTTTT. Protein: CASSPGTTRYTGELFF. The chain couples TRBV18 to TRBJ2-2; tentatively, D is TRBD1 (6 bases). Trimming removed 3 bases from V and 3 bases from J, with 14 bases in between. The CDR3 sequence is 16 residues long. Germline assignment: CDR1 KGHSH and CDR2 LQKENI.

This clone was recorded only once. The chain links TRBV2 to TRBJ1-5; D gene uncertain. V was clipped by 4 bases and J by 3 bases, with 10 bases between them. Germline V gene lookup returns CDR1 SNHLY and CDR2 FYNNEI. The CDR3 is 14 residues long. The CDR3 region is CASSAARPNQPQHF. Here the CDR3 DNA reads TGTGCCAGCAGTGCCGCCAGGCCCAATCAGCCCCAGCATTTT.

The chain employs TRBV29-1 and TRBJ2-7; possible D gene TRBD1, 6 bases. The germline V and J ends were trimmed by 0 bases and 3 bases, with 12 bases remaining between them. CDR1 and CDR2 from the germline V gene are SQVTM and ANQGSEA. The CDR3 contains 14 residues. Here the CDR3 DNA reads TGCAGCGTTGAAGATTATGAAGGGGGCTACGAGCAGTACTTC. Its translation is CSVEDYEGGYEQYF.

J is TRBJ2-7 and V is TRBV13; 7 bases fit TRBD1. After removal of 0 bases from V and 0 bases from J, the junction contained 2 bases not matched to a gene. Germline assignment: CDR1 PRHDT and CDR2 FYEKMQ (reference sequence). The CDR3 spans 15 residues. The CDR3 DNA follows: TGTGCCAGCAGCTTAGGCAGGGGGTTCTCCTACGAGCAGTACTTC. This translates into CASSLGRGFSYEQYF.

V gene TRBV27 combines with J gene TRBJ1-3; no clear D gene. Between the trimmed V and J ends, which lost 5 bases and 2 bases, there was a span of 16 bases. The length of the CDR3 is 16 residues. Per germline, CDR1 MNHEY and CDR2 SMNVEV (reference sequence). The CDR3 DNA is TGTGCCAGCAGTGTGAATATGAGGGCCGCTGGAAACACCATATATTTT. It translates to CASSVNMRAAGNTIYF.

J is TRBJ1-4 and V is TRBV28, with TRBD1 as a possible D gene (5 bases). Trimming removed 2 bases from V and 1 base from J, with 11 bases in between. CDR3 length equals 16 residues. Germline V gene sequence: CDR1 MDHEN, CDR2 SYDVKM. The CDR3 spells CASSLLGARTNEKLFF. For the CDR3, the DNA is TGTGCCAGCAGTTTACTTGGGGCGCGAACTAATGAAAAACTGTTTTTT.

The chain employs TRBV6-1 and TRBJ2-1; a weak D match, TRBD1 (6 bases). Germline V lookup: CDR1 MNHNS, CDR2 SASEGT. The V gene lost 1 base and the J gene lost 0 bases, with 10 bases spanning the gap. The CDR3 length is 16 residues. CDR3 loop: CASSEGRGGSYNEQFF. The CDR3 bases are TGTGCCAGCAGTGAAGGACGAGGGGGCTCCTACAATGAGCAGTTCTTC.

The chain joins TRBV4-1 to TRBJ2-6; no clear D. Looked up from germline, CDR1 is MGHRA and CDR2 is YSYEKL. The CDR3 consists of 19 residues. Trimming took off 2 bases at V and 2 bases at J, with 19 bases between the two ends. DNA of the CDR3: TGCGCCAGCAGCCAATCCCCGGCAGAGACCCGACCTGGGGCCAACGTCCTGACTTTC. Its protein is CASSQSPAETRPGANVLTF.

This chain connects TRBV18 to TRBJ2-5; TRBD2 matches 11 bases. The CDR3 runs to 17 residues. CDR1 KGHSH and CDR2 LQKENI come from the germline V gene. The ends lost 1 base at V and 2 bases at J; junction bases unmatched: 6. CDR3 nucleotide sequence: TGTGCCAGCTCACCACGAAGACTAGCGGGGCTACAAGAGACCCAGTACTTC. Amino acid sequence: CASSPRRLAGLQETQYF. Variable domain in full (rest from reference TRBV18 and TRBJ2-5): NAGVMQNPRHLVRRRGQEARLRCSPMKGHSHVYWYRQLPEEGLKFMVYLQKENIIDESGMPKERFSAEFPKEGPSILRIQQVVRGDSAAYFCASSPRRLAGLQETQYFGPGTRLLVL.

A word on this clone: The sample has other DNA sequences that encode this CDR3 too. The chain combines TRBV11-2 with TRBJ1-1; D may be TRBD1 (5 bases). V was trimmed by 5 bases and J by 8 bases, leaving 12 bases between them. Germline V gene data show CDR1 as SGHAT and CDR2 as FQNNGV. The CDR3 covers 12 residues. The CDR3 region has the DNA TGTGCCAGCAGCCTCGGGGGGGTAGAAGCTTTCTTT. It translates to CASSLGGVEAFF.

This clone was observed once. The gene calls are TRBV4-1 and TRBJ2-7, with 10 positions matching TRBD1. The CDR3 contains 16 residues. J gave up 3 bases and V 4 bases, and 9 bases lay outside the gene matches. Germline V gives CDR1 MGHRA, CDR2 YSYEKL. The CDR3 coding sequence is TGCGCCAGCAGCCGGATCGGACAGGGGGGACTCTACGAGCAGTACTTC. Its protein product is CASSRIGQGGLYEQYF.